These T cell receptor beta chains were read from a single sample in a study of early T cells in non-severe SARS-CoV-2 infection. Each CDR3 protein is one row after TCRdb ran MiXCR on the 5' RACE reads. Of 55,000 to 65,000 distinct CDR3 sequences listed, about 10% are singletons. Sequencing input: whole blood. The source is an adult who was a healthcare worker with PCR-confirmed SARS-CoV-2 infection or an uninfected control (not recorded which). Each CDR3 is given with its conserved first and last residue.

v_gene,j_gene,CDR3aa
TRBV14,TRBJ1-1,CASSRLGSAHHTEAFF
TRBV24-1,TRBJ2-4,CATSETITQAFQYF
TRBV6-5,TRBJ2-1,CASSYSSGGSEQFF
TRBV18,TRBJ2-5,CASSPEIQETQYF
TRBV4-3,TRBJ1-4,CASSQEAAGEGDEKLFF
TRBV29-1,TRBJ1-1,CSVDPWEGETEAFF
TRBV25-1,TRBJ2-7,CASSLQGAPYEQYF
TRBV6-4,TRBJ1-6,CASSDDDNSPLHF
TRBV3-1,TRBJ1-1,CASSQGVSMAVEAFF
TRBV29-1,TRBJ1-1,CSVEIDSSGTEAFF
TRBV20-1,TRBJ1-1,CSAPRPDRSSEAFF
TRBV6-1,TRBJ2-2,CASSEVYTGELFF
TRBV20-1,TRBJ2-1,CSALLAGGGNEQFF
TRBV29-1,TRBJ2-5,CSVTGTEETQYF
TRBV19,TRBJ1-2,CASSIDRDRRRSDYGYTF
TRBV18,TRBJ1-5,CASSPDWSNQPQHF
TRBV12-3/TRBV12-4,TRBJ2-7,CASSQLAGSDEQYF
TRBV29-1,TRBJ2-5,CSVRGAGETQYF
TRBV24-1,TRBJ2-3,CATSPGQPDTDTQYF
TRBV6-2/TRBV6-3,TRBJ2-6,CASDTGANVLTF
TRBV20-1,TRBJ2-2,CSASPYTGELFF
TRBV20-1,TRBJ2-3,CSASGVQGAVVGRSQYF
TRBV7-9,TRBJ2-7,CASSFSYEQYF
TRBV18,TRBJ2-7,CASSQVTYEQYF
TRBV29-1,TRBJ2-1,CSAISGTLNEQFF
TRBV4-1,TRBJ2-7,CASSLGLAEGPYEQYF
TRBV29-1,TRBJ1-2,CSVAMDRGTGYTF
TRBV7-9,TRBJ2-3,CASSPGDSPWTDTQYF
TRBV19,TRBJ1-1,CASSIDLRGMSTEAFF
TRBV19,TRBJ2-3,CASSNRLPDTQYF
TRBV4-1,TRBJ1-4,CASRQGAGSNEKLFF
TRBV4-2,TRBJ2-7,CASSQDSGIRSYEQYF
TRBV4-3,TRBJ2-1,CASSQDQWGYNEQFF
TRBV9,TRBJ1-5,CASSVGGGINQPQHF
TRBV5-1,TRBJ2-7,CASSSPAAGGSEQYF
TRBV20-1,TRBJ2-7,CSARDTQGGDEQYF
TRBV7-6,TRBJ2-1,CASSLGGGRALDEQFF
TRBV29-1,TRBJ1-2,CSAGQGGSYGYTF
TRBV12-3/TRBV12-4,TRBJ1-2,CASSLRHLYGYTF
TRBV29-1,TRBJ2-5,CSVTRQGAKTQYF
TRBV3-1,TRBJ2-2,CASSHATGELFF
TRBV20-1,TRBJ2-7,CSARPSSSGRIAYEQYF
TRBV20-1,TRBJ2-6,CSARGTGANVLTF
TRBV11-2,TRBJ2-1,CASSPQVSGSNNEQFF
TRBV10-1,TRBJ2-3,CASSGTSGAPDTQYF